A selection of T cell receptor beta chains follows, all from one sample in a study of CD8+ T cells in alopecia areata. The data were produced by immunoSEQ multiplex PCR, yet TCRdb's version contains in-frame clones alone and is incomplete. The top ten hold roughly 1.2% of the sample, which has roughly 220,000 clones, approximately 65% seen once. The material sequenced was CD4+ T cells sorted from blood, taken around week 42, from a patient treated with tofacitinib. These receptors all come from a human donor with alopecia areata. Both conserved end residues are part of each CDR3. A D gene is named only where the DNA matches it firmly. Clone size, where shown, is once, few, many, or a class for clones that have expanded.

V: TRBV29-1; length: 15; D: .; J: TRBJ1-1; size: .; CDR3: CSVGLGVSMNTEAFF; DNA: TGCAGCGTTGGGCTGGGAGTCTCAATGAACACTGAAGCTTTCTTT
V: TRBV7-2; length: 13; D: TRBD1; J: TRBJ2-1; size: .; CDR3: CASNRGTYNEQFF; DNA: TGTGCCAGCAACAGGGGTACCTACAATGAGCAGTTCTTC
V: TRBV29-1; length: 12; D: .; J: TRBJ1-1; size: .; CDR3: CSVFALNTEAFF; DNA: TGCAGCGTTTTTGCCCTGAACACTGAAGCTTTCTTT
V: TRBV4-3; length: 17; D: TRBD2; J: TRBJ2-3; size: .; CDR3: CASSQDPSGGRTDTQYF; DNA: TGCGCCAGCAGCCAAGATCCAAGCGGGGGCCGCACAGATACGCAGTATTTT
V: TRBV27; length: 13; D: TRBD1; J: TRBJ1-2; size: once; CDR3: CASSHRGAYGYTF; DNA: TGTGCCAGCAGTCACAGGGGGGCCTATGGCTACACCTTC
V: TRBV5-4; length: 16; D: .; J: TRBJ2-1; size: .; CDR3: CASTGGQLGAYNEQFF; DNA: TGTGCCAGCACCGGGGGTCAACTGGGGGCCTACAATGAGCAGTTCTTC
V: TRBV11-1; length: 15; D: .; J: TRBJ2-4; size: few; CDR3: CASSPRSGAKNIQYF; DNA: TGTGCCAGCAGCCCCCGTAGTGGGGCCAAAAACATTCAGTACTTC
V: TRBV10-3; length: 20; D: TRBD2; J: TRBJ2-3; size: few; CDR3: CAISDPRTGRTSGGRGTQYF; DNA: TGTGCCATCAGTGACCCCAGGACAGGAAGGACTAGCGGGGGGCGAGGTACGCAGTATTTT
V: TRBV5-1; length: 16; D: .; J: TRBJ2-1; size: few; CDR3: CASSSYGDGEFSEQFF; DNA: TGCGCCAGCAGCTCCTATGGCGATGGGGAGTTTAGTGAGCAGTTCTTC
V: TRBV6-5; length: 15; D: .; J: TRBJ1-2; size: .; CDR3: CASGPGRPANYGYTF; DNA: TGTGCCAGCGGACCCGGGCGTCCAGCTAACTATGGCTACACCTTC
V: TRBV5-6; length: 16; D: .; J: TRBJ2-6; size: few; CDR3: CASSLPEPSGANVLTF; DNA: TGTGCCAGCAGCTTGCCCGAACCCTCTGGGGCCAACGTCCTGACTTTC
V: TRBV27; length: 13; D: .; J: TRBJ1-1; size: .; CDR3: CASSVTGNTEAFF; DNA: TGTGCCAGCAGTGTGACAGGGAACACTGAAGCTTTCTTT
V: TRBV25-1; length: 12; D: .; J: TRBJ2-4; size: .; CDR3: CASSELGYIQYF; DNA: TGTGCCAGCAGTGAACTGGGGTACATTCAGTACTTC
V: TRBV15; length: 11; D: .; J: TRBJ2-5; size: once; CDR3: CATSREATQYF; DNA: TGTGCCACCAGCAGAGAGGCAACCCAGTACTTC
V: TRBV30; length: 13; D: .; J: TRBJ1-1; size: few; CDR3: CAWKTLRNTEAFF; DNA: TGTGCCTGGAAGACTTTAAGGAACACTGAAGCTTTCTTT
V: TRBV27; length: 12; D: TRBD1; J: TRBJ1-2; size: .; CDR3: CASSPTGVGYTF; DNA: TGTGCCAGCAGCCCAACAGGGGTCGGCTACACCTTC
V: TRBV19; length: 19; D: TRBD1; J: TRBJ1-2; size: .; CDR3: CASSTLTGTGERKGYGYTF; DNA: TGTGCCAGTAGTACACTAACCGGGACAGGGGAGAGGAAAGGCTATGGCTACACCTTC
V: TRBV4-1; length: 15; D: .; J: TRBJ1-1; size: .; CDR3: CASSQEIVHNTEAFF; DNA: TGCGCCAGCAGCCAAGAAATAGTGCACAACACTGAAGCTTTCTTT
V: TRBV6-5; length: 15; D: .; J: TRBJ2-1; size: .; CDR3: CASSYSISRGYEQFF; DNA: TGTGCCAGCAGTTACTCGATCTCCAGGGGATATGAGCAGTTCTTC
V: TRBV14; length: 15; D: .; J: TRBJ1-6; size: many; CDR3: CASSQITGSDSPLHF; DNA: TGTGCCAGCAGCCAAATTACAGGGTCGGATTCACCCCTCCACTTT
V: TRBV7-2; length: 12; D: .; J: TRBJ1-2; size: .; CDR3: CASSLDWGPESF; DNA: TGTGCCAGCAGCTTGGATTGGGGACCTGAGTCCTTC
V: TRBV2; length: 13; D: TRBD1; J: TRBJ2-1; size: .; CDR3: CASKGDRLGEQFF; DNA: TGTGCCTCCAAGGGGGACAGGCTGGGTGAGCAGTTCTTC
V: TRBV5-4; length: 14; D: TRBD1; J: TRBJ2-2; size: .; CDR3: CASSWTGGTGELFF; DNA: TGTGCCAGCAGCTGGACAGGGGGTACCGGGGAGCTGTTTTTT
V: TRBV11-3; length: 16; D: .; J: TRBJ2-5; size: .; CDR3: CASSPGILGETETQYF; DNA: TGTGCCAGCAGCCCCGGAATACTAGGGGAAACAGAGACCCAGTACTTC
V: TRBV7-9; length: 13; D: .; J: TRBJ2-3; size: .; CDR3: CASSLRVRDTQYF; DNA: TGTGCCAGCAGCTTAAGGGTACGGGATACGCAGTATTTT
V: TRBV2; length: 17; D: TRBD2; J: TRBJ2-3; size: few; CDR3: CASSTWTSGPPTDTQYF; DNA: TGTGCCAGCAGTACGTGGACTAGCGGGCCCCCTACAGATACGCAGTATTTT
V: TRBV6-5; length: 14; D: .; J: TRBJ1-2; size: .; CDR3: CASSKRQTTYGYTF; DNA: TGTGCCAGCAGTAAACGACAGACGACCTATGGCTACACCTTC
V: TRBV29-1; length: 13; D: TRBD1; J: TRBJ2-1; size: .; CDR3: CSVELDRENEQFF; DNA: TGCAGCGTTGAACTGGACAGGGAAAATGAGCAGTTCTTC
V: TRBV11-2; length: 15; D: TRBD1; J: TRBJ2-3; size: once; CDR3: CASSFPNRGQGEQYF; DNA: TGTGCCAGCAGCTTCCCCAACAGGGGGCAGGGGGAGCAGTATTTT
V: TRBV7-9; length: 16; D: .; J: TRBJ1-1; size: .; CDR3: CASSLERTVSNTEAFF; DNA: TGTGCCAGCAGCTTAGAACGGACTGTCTCTAACACTGAAGCTTTCTTT
V: TRBV4-3; length: 16; D: .; J: TRBJ2-7; size: .; CDR3: CASSQDHGGSSYEQYF; DNA: TGCGCCAGCAGCCAAGATCATGGCGGCTCCTCCTACGAGCAGTACTTC
V: TRBV7-3; length: 13; D: .; J: TRBJ1-1; size: .; CDR3: CASSLTKNTEAFF; DNA: TGTGCCAGCAGCTTAACTAAGAACACTGAAGCTTTCTTT
V: TRBV9; length: 14; D: TRBD2; J: TRBJ2-3; size: .; CDR3: CASSSLSGDGTQYF; DNA: TGTGCCAGCAGCTCACTGAGCGGGGACGGGACGCAGTATTTT
V: TRBV27; length: 15; D: .; J: TRBJ1-5; size: few; CDR3: CASSLGYGSNQPQHF; DNA: TGTGCCAGCAGTTTGGGGTATGGTAGCAATCAGCCCCAGCATTTT
V: TRBV5-1; length: 15; D: TRBD1; J: TRBJ1-6; size: .; CDR3: CASSLADRENSPLHF; DNA: TGCGCCAGCAGCTTGGCGGACAGGGAAAATTCACCCCTCCACTTT
V: TRBV6-4; length: 19; D: TRBD1; J: TRBJ1-2; size: .; CDR3: CASSDYPGFPNRDSRDYTF; DNA: TGTGCCAGCAGTGACTATCCTGGTTTCCCAAACCGGGACAGTAGGGACTACACCTTC
V: TRBV5-1; length: 16; D: TRBD1; J: TRBJ1-4; size: once; CDR3: CASSPSGTDGAGKLFF; DNA: TGCGCCAGCAGCCCTTCCGGGACAGACGGAGCTGGAAAACTGTTTTTT
V: TRBV5-4; length: 13; D: .; J: TRBJ2-3; size: .; CDR3: CASSAVGTDTQYF; DNA: TGCGCCAGCAGCGCAGTGGGCACAGATACGCAGTATTTT
V: TRBV2; length: 13; D: .; J: TRBJ2-4; size: .; CDR3: CASGPRGRDIQYF; DNA: TGTGCCAGCGGCCCCAGGGGTAGGGACATTCAGTACTTC
V: TRBV29-1; length: 14; D: TRBD1; J: TRBJ2-1; size: few; CDR3: CSVAPGGSGDEQFF; DNA: TGCAGCGTTGCCCCAGGGGGCTCCGGGGATGAGCAGTTCTTC